This T cell receptor (beta chain) was captured by sequencing in a study of OX40 agonist ivuxolimab in advanced cancers. Study at large: Ivuxolimab, which patients received intravenously every 2 weeks, was dosed at 0.01 to 10 mg/kg. Allowance was made for prior anti-PD-1, anti-PD-L1 or anti-CTLA-4 therapy, and 40% to 45% had some. Notes on the study in general: Undetermined was the antigen specificity of the expanded peripheral T cells.

Method: immunoSEQ multiplex PCR; TCRdb's copy keeps in-frame clones and lacks some. The sample contains fewer than 200,000 clones, 90% to 95% of which appear only once. As concerns this clone: Its cognate antigen is unknown.

Researchers took blood at baseline, on cycle 4 day 1, and on cycle 7 day 1. The specimen comprised CD4+ or CD8+ T cells sorted from blood, sampled in a trial of the OX40 agonist ivuxolimab. This TCR came from an adult with an advanced solid tumor such as melanoma, head and neck, liver or kidney cancer.

The CDR3 protein is CATSRGSAGNQPQHF. CDR3 DNA sequence: TGTGCCACCAGCAGGGGATCGGCGGGCAATCAGCCCCAGCATTTT. The chain combines TRBV15 with TRBJ1-5, with unresolved D. This CDR3 has 15 amino acids. V was pared by 3 bases and J by 2 bases, with 11 bases between. Germline CDR1 and CDR2: LNHNV and YYDKDF (reference sequence).